What follows is one T cell receptor beta chain and its context. Clones were sequenced by immunoSEQ multiplex PCR, and TCRdb holds only the in-frame ones, with some missing. In the table there are some 65,000 clones, roughly 80% of which are singletons. Germline assignment: CDR1 MDHEN and CDR2 SYDVKM. The CDR3 length is 13 residues. The V end lost 11 bases, the J end lost 5 bases, and 18 bases lay between the germline ends. These data come from a study of control samples from healthy donors and cancer patients. This chain uses TRBV28 with TRBJ1-1; tentatively, D is TRBD1 (5 bases). The sequencing input was PBMCs. This receptor was identified in a woman in her fifties or sixties with lung cancer. CDR3 DNA sequence: TGTGCCTTGCAGGGAAGGATAAGTACTGAAGCTTTCTTT. This codes for CALQGRISTEAFF.